Presented here are 9 T cell receptor beta chains from one specimen sequenced in a study of cytomegalovirus exposure and HLA in healthy donors. Data came from immunoSEQ multiplex PCR; TCRdb stores just in-frame clones and leaves some out. This sample has under 200,000 clones, with around 88% found just once. What was sequenced was PBMCs. The receptors were gathered from a woman aged 18-29 years in good health and CMV-seronegative.

The chain employs TRBV4-3 and TRBJ2-7, with TRBD1 matching 7 bases. Germline CDR1 LGHNA, CDR2 YSLEER. With 1 base clipped from V and 5 bases from J, the junction kept 8 bases outside the gene matches. CDR3 length: 15 residues. CDR3 amino acids: CASSQGNRGIHEQYF. Here the CDR3 DNA reads TGCGCCAGCAGCCAAGGAAACAGGGGAATACACGAGCAGTACTTC.

The CDR3 region is CATSRDTQGVNYGYTF. The CDR3 nucleotides read TGTGCCACCAGCAGAGATACTCAGGGTGTTAACTATGGCTACACCTTC. This chain joins TRBV15 and TRBJ1-2, with D maybe TRBD1 (5 bases). This CDR3 contains 16 residues. The ends were cut back, 0 bases at V and 1 base at J, with 12 bases in the middle. Per germline, CDR1 LNHNV and CDR2 YYDKDF (reference sequence).

The chain combines TRBV7-9 with TRBJ1-2; TRBD1 is a possible D gene (5 bases). With 3 bases removed from V and 4 bases from J, the gap between germline ends came to 9 bases. The CDR3 consists of 13 residues. CDR1 and CDR2 (germline): SEHNR, FQNEAQ (reference sequence). CDR3 in DNA: TGTGCCAGCAGCTTGGCGCAGGGCTATGGCTACACCTTC. It yields the protein CASSLAQGYGYTF.

The gene calls are TRBV9 and TRBJ2-4; 7 positions agree with TRBD2. V lost 3 bases and J lost 7; bases outside the gene matches: 16. The CDR3 spans 17 residues. Germline V gene data show CDR1 as SGDLS and CDR2 as YYNGEE. The CDR3 sequence is CASSAGGLVQPGNIQYF. The CDR3 DNA is TGTGCCAGCAGCGCGGGAGGTCTAGTCCAACCAGGGAACATTCAGTACTTC.

The DNA for the CDR3 is TGTGCCAGCAGCTTCTACCAAACAGAGGAGACCCAGTACTTC. Translating it yields CASSFYQTEETQYF. The genes are TRBV13 and TRBJ2-5; D is ambiguous. The CDR3 is 14 residues long. CDR1 and CDR2 (germline): PRHDT, FYEKMQ (reference sequence). Trimming cost V 3 bases and J 5 bases, with 13 bases left between them.

The CDR3: CASRTMNTEAFF. The CDR3 DNA follows: TGTGCCAGCAGGACTATGAACACTGAAGCTTTCTTT. The V gene is TRBV27, the J gene TRBJ1-1, with no clear D. Per germline, CDR1 MNHEY and CDR2 SMNVEV (reference sequence). V lost 6 bases and J 0 bases, leaving 5 bases between the germline ends. CDR3 length equals 12 residues.

This clone appeared once. The V and J genes are TRBV7-8 and TRBJ1-1; perhaps TRBD1 as D (6 bases). V lost 3 bases, J lost 7 bases, and 15 bases lay in between. There are 14 residues in the CDR3. CDR1 and CDR2 (germline): SGHVS, FQNEAQ. The CDR3 region is CASSFTAGGLEAFF. The CDR3 DNA is TGTGCCAGCAGCTTTACGGCGGGGGGCCTTGAAGCTTTCTTT.

The rearrangement uses TRBV5-4 and TRBJ2-7; 8 positions match TRBD2. This CDR3 spans 14 amino acids. Germline V gives CDR1 SGHNT, CDR2 YYREEE (reference sequence). Trimming removed 5 bases from V and 0 bases from J; junction bases left unmatched: 4. CDR3 bases: TGTGCCAGCAGTACCAGCGGGGGCTCCTACGAGCAGTACTTC. It translates to CASSTSGGSYEQYF.

This clone showed up just once. The chain is built from TRBV12-5 and TRBJ2-7; 8 bases agree with TRBD1. Germline lookup yields CDR1 LGHNT and CDR2 FRNRAP. The CDR3 covers 15 residues. V shed 5 bases, J shed 5 bases, and the junction held 11 bases outside the gene matches. CDR3 in DNA: TGTGCTAGTGGTGCGGACGGACAGGGATACGACGAGCAGTACTTC. This gives the protein CASGADGQGYDEQYF.